The 20 T cell receptor beta chains given below trace back to one sample, sequenced in a study of T cell responses to AZD1222 COVID-19 vaccine. The table came from immunoSEQ multiplex PCR; TCRdb's copy has only in-frame clones and leaves some out. The sample includes approximately 100,000 clones, approximately 91% of them seen just once. The specimen was peripheral blood, collected on day 0 of AZD1222 vaccination. The receptors originated from an adult in good health.

In nucleotides, the CDR3 is TGTGCCAGCAGCACCGGGACAGGGGGCGTAAAAAACATTCAGTACTTC. Protein sequence: CASSTGTGGVKNIQYF. This rearrangement joins TRBV2 to TRBJ2-4; 12 bases agree with TRBD1. Unmatched junction bases numbered 7, after V lost 6 bases and J lost 4 bases. The length of the CDR3 is 16 residues. Germline V lookup: CDR1 SNHLY, CDR2 FYNNEI.

V is TRBV5-8 and J is TRBJ2-7; perhaps TRBD2 as D (6 bases). Germline-derived CDR1 and CDR2 are SGHTS and YDEGEE. The V end was cut by 10 bases, the J end by 5 bases, with 19 bases between. This CDR3 region has 13 residues. CDR3 in amino acids: CASRRGFIDEQYF. Here the CDR3 DNA reads TGTGCCTCGCGCCGGGGGTTTATTGACGAGCAGTACTTC.

The chain employs TRBV12-3 or TRBV12-4 and TRBJ2-1; D possibly matches TRBD1 or TRBD2 (5 bases each). Trimming removed 0 bases from V and 15 bases from J, with 15 bases in between. The CDR3 length is 13 residues. This chain's CDR3 is CASSLAARDEGFF. DNA for the CDR3: TGTGCCAGCAGTTTAGCGGCCCGGGACGAGGGGTTCTTC.

The chain recombines TRBV5-8 with TRBJ1-1; D gene ambiguous. Germline CDR1 reads SGHTS; CDR2 reads YDEGEE. This CDR3 is 14 amino acids long. Trimming left V 2 bases short and J 0 bases short, with 8 bases between. The DNA of the CDR3 is TGTGCCAGCAGCTTCGGGGTACTGAACACTGAAGCTTTCTTT. It codes for CASSFGVLNTEAFF.

The chain has TRBV19 and TRBJ1-1; 10 bases line up with TRBD1. This CDR3 region has 13 residues. With 9 bases clipped from V and 3 bases from J, the junction kept 4 bases outside the gene matches. From germline, CDR1 is LNHDA and CDR2 SQIVND (reference sequence). DNA of the CDR3: TGTGCCAGCCGGGACAGGGGACACACTGAAGCTTTCTTT. Translation gives CASRDRGHTEAFF.

J is TRBJ2-7 and V is TRBV25-1; D is undetermined. This CDR3 is 13 amino acids long. From germline, CDR1 is MGHDK and CDR2 SYGVNS. Deletions cut 4 bases from V and 0 bases from J, with 7 bases between. In DNA form, the CDR3 reads TGTGCCAGCAGTGGAGAAATCTCCTACGAGCAGTACTTC. Amino acids: CASSGEISYEQYF.

The V call is TRBV7-2, the J call TRBJ1-4; perhaps TRBD1 as D (6 bases). The CDR3 is 14 amino acids. The V gene's germline CDR1 is SGHTA and CDR2 FQGNSA. Trimming cost V 10 bases and J 4 bases, with 16 bases left between them. This CDR3 is CATSRGQVNEKLFF. CDR3 nucleotides: TGTGCCACCAGTAGGGGACAAGTTAATGAAAAACTGTTTTTT. Combining the CDR3 with reference TRBV7-2 and TRBJ1-4 gives the whole variable domain GAGVSQSPSNKVTEKGKDVELRCDPISGHTALYWYRQSLGQGLEFLIYFQGNSAPDKSGLPSDRFSAERTGGSVSTLTIQRTQQEDSAVYLCATSRGQVNEKLFFGSGTQLSVL.

V usage is TRBV6-6 and J usage is TRBJ1-2; weak D call: TRBD1 (6 bases). The CDR3 has 15 amino acids. Trimming shortened V by 6 bases and J by 2 bases, and 16 bases separated the two germline ends. The germline CDR1 and CDR2 sequences are MNHNY and SVGAGI (reference sequence). For the CDR3, the DNA is TGTGCCAGCAGAACCCCCTCCCAGGGGAACTATGGCTACACCTTC. Amino acid sequence: CASRTPSQGNYGYTF.

To note about this clone: The junction and the germline gene differ at one end; a read error may be behind it. The chain carries TRBV19 and TRBJ1-1; 8 bases agree with TRBD1. Germline V gene data show CDR1 as LNHDA and CDR2 as SQIVND (reference sequence). CDR3 length: 13 amino acids. CDR3 region: CASSLDRGTEAFF. CDR3 nucleotide sequence: TGTGCCAGTAGTTTAGACAGGGGCACTGAAGCTTTCTTT.

This rearrangement joins TRBV4-1 to TRBJ1-2; D remains unclear. The CDR3 totals 17 residues. Germline V lookup: CDR1 MGHRA, CDR2 YSYEKL. V was trimmed by 6 bases and J by 0 bases, leaving 20 bases between them. Written as DNA, the CDR3 is TGCGCCAGCAGGGCCCTCCTTATGGGCCCTTCTAACTATGGCTACACCTTC. It is translated as CASRALLMGPSNYGYTF.

This clone showed up just once. This chain joins TRBV30 and TRBJ1-4; the D is unclear. The CDR3 extends over 14 amino acids. The V end was cut by 0 bases, the J end by 12 bases, with 17 bases between. The germline CDR1 and CDR2 sequences are GTSNPN and SVGIG (reference sequence). CDR3 protein: CAWSVGQLSQELFF. CDR3 nucleotide sequence: TGTGCCTGGAGTGTCGGGCAGTTAAGTCAGGAACTGTTTTTT.

The V gene is TRBV9, the J gene TRBJ2-7, with a possible D match to TRBD1 (6 bases). V gave up 7 bases and J gave up 2 bases, with 16 bases separating them. CDR3 size: 14 residues. CDR1 is SGDLS and CDR2 is YYNGEE in the germline V gene. The CDR3 loop reads CASSTGFSTYEQYF. The CDR3 DNA reads TGTGCCAGCTCAACAGGGTTTTCCACCTACGAGCAGTACTTC.

The J gene is TRBJ1-5, the V gene TRBV27; the D gene is possibly TRBD1 (6 bases). The CDR3 runs 17 residues. V was clipped by 0 bases and J by 4 bases, with 16 bases between them. CDR1 is MNHEY and CDR2 is SMNVEV in the germline V gene (reference sequence). CDR3: CASSLSGGRTVNQPQHF. The CDR3 DNA reads as TGTGCCAGCAGTTTATCAGGTGGGCGGACAGTGAATCAGCCCCAGCATTTT.

The chain is built from TRBV23-1 and TRBJ2-7, with no clear D. TRBV23-1 is an ORF, and what it does is uncertain. CDR3 size: 13 residues. V lost 3 bases to trimming and J lost 1 base, with 7 bases between them. The CDR3 nucleotides are TGCGCCAGCAGTCAGAACAGTTCCTACGAGCAGTACTTC. Amino acids: CASSQNSSYEQYF.

The rearrangement uses TRBV6-2 or TRBV6-3 and TRBJ2-2; 8 nucleotides align to TRBD2. The germline V gene encodes CDR1 MNHEY and CDR2 SVGEGT. The trim removed 1 base at V and 6 bases at J, leaving 7 bases unmatched. This CDR3 has 16 amino acids. CDR3 nucleotide sequence: TGTGCCAGCAGTTACTGGTCTAGCGGGCGGTCCGGGGAGCTGTTTTTT. Protein sequence: CASSYWSSGRSGELFF.

V gene TRBV6-5 combines with J gene TRBJ1-2; possibly TRBD1 for D (6 bases). Germline V gene sequence: CDR1 MNHEY, CDR2 SVGAGI. The CDR3 sequence is 13 residues long. With 6 bases removed from V and 3 bases from J, the gap between germline ends came to 11 bases. This CDR3 is CASSDGQYYGYTF. For the CDR3, the DNA is TGTGCCAGCAGCGACGGACAGTACTATGGCTACACCTTC.

The chain links TRBV6-6 to TRBJ1-3, with D unresolved. This CDR3 is 14 amino acids long. Per the germline V gene, CDR1 is MNHNY and CDR2 is SVGAGI (reference sequence). V was shortened by 6 bases and J by 0 bases, with 9 bases between the two germline ends. The DNA of the CDR3 is TGTGCCAGCAGCGCCTTGAGCTCTGGAAACACCATATATTTT. This codes for CASSALSSGNTIYF.

This rearrangement joins TRBV7-2 to TRBJ1-3; D may be TRBD1 (6 bases). Germline loops: CDR1 SGHTA, CDR2 FQGNSA. The length of the CDR3 is 14 residues. V was shortened by 7 bases and J by 2 bases, with 12 bases between the two germline ends. CDR3 amino acids: CASNRDGAGNTIYF. The CDR3 DNA follows: TGTGCCAGCAACAGGGACGGGGCTGGAAACACCATATATTTT.

The chain uses TRBV10-2 and TRBJ1-2; D gene unclear. This CDR3 is built from 13 residues. Trimming stripped 0 bases from V and 4 bases from J, with 6 bases between. Germline CDR1 reads WSHSY; CDR2 reads SAAADI. CDR3 protein: CASSESSGYGYTF. Here the CDR3 DNA reads TGCGCCAGCAGTGAGTCAAGCGGCTATGGCTACACCTTC.

V is TRBV6-1 and J is TRBJ2-7; TRBD2 aligns across 7 bases. This CDR3 has 14 residues. CDR1 is MNHNS and CDR2 is SASEGT in the germline V gene. The V gene end was trimmed by 2 bases and the J gene end by 2 bases; junction bases not matched to a gene: 3. The CDR3 reads CASSEWDYTYEQYF. In DNA form, the CDR3 reads TGTGCCAGCAGTGAATGGGACTATACCTACGAGCAGTACTTC.